This T cell receptor (beta chain) was sequenced during a study of OX40 agonist ivuxolimab in advanced cancers. General notes on the study: Ivuxolimab was a fully human IgG2 agonistic monoclonal antibody targeting the costimulatory receptor OX40 (CD134). Intravenous ivuxolimab was administered to patients every 2 weeks at six dose levels: 0.01, 0.1, 0.3, 1.5, 3 and 10 mg/kg. Of the approximately 54 patients in dose escalation, about 19 had hepatocellular carcinoma, roughly 15 had melanoma, 9 had renal cell carcinoma and 9 had head and neck cancer. In the dose-escalation cohort, around four fifths of patients were male, and the mean age was around 60 years, with a range of about 23 to 85. Prior anti-PD-1, anti-PD-L1 or anti-CTLA-4 therapy was permitted, and checkpoint inhibitors had been received by around 39% of dose-escalation patients. Partial responses were achieved by three dose-escalation patients, of whom one had hepatocellular carcinoma and two had cutaneous melanoma. Peripheral TCRbeta sequencing aimed to test whether ivuxolimab altered TCR sequence diversity and caused clonal T-cell expansion. The paper reports the monotherapy dose-escalation portion (N of about 50 patients) of the phase I ivuxolimab trial.

The trial excluded patients who had a history of autoimmune disease or who were on systemic immunosuppression. Peripheral blood for TCR sequencing was drawn from every dose cohort at baseline, at cycle 4 day 1 and at cycle 7 day 1. The samples were drawn from a first-in-human, open-label, multicenter phase I dose-escalation trial of ivuxolimab. Adults with locally advanced or metastatic melanoma, renal cell carcinoma, hepatocellular carcinoma or head and neck squamous cell carcinoma were enrolled in the trial. Before TCR sequencing, CD4+ T cells and CD8+ T cells from peripheral blood were sorted into separate populations. What the authors observed across the whole study: Low levels of normalized T-cell clonal expansion were also seen in some nonresponding patients. In the 0.1-3.0 mg/kg groups, partial responders had among the lowest normalized peripheral clonal expansion, particularly in CD8+ T cells. The antigen specificity of the clonally expanded peripheral T cells was not determined. At doses from 0.1 to 3.0 mg/kg, clonal expansion was seen in both CD4+ and CD8+ blood T cells between baseline and week 6. After ivuxolimab, CD8+ T cells had more expanded clones than CD4+ T cells on average.

The CDR3 runs 13 residues from the cysteine to the phenylalanine. The kept DNA is CDR3 alone, 39 bases in frame from the first base. The germline V gene (reference sequence) yields LNHDA for CDR1 and SQIVND for CDR2. The germline ends are 8 bases apart after V is trimmed by 2 bases and J by 6 bases. For sequencing of the TCRbeta CDR3 region, genomic DNA was extracted from the sorted cells. TCRbeta CDR3 regions were sequenced using the immunoSEQ Assay. The table was pulled from immuneACCESS by TCRdb, which kept in-frame rearrangements only. Such tables lose some clones; where checked, under half of the loss comes from unresolved V genes, and the rest has no known cause. The sample table holds about 89,000 clones, of which roughly 93% were seen once. The ten largest clones capture 0.71% of the sample. This clone was seen a single time. The clone's antigen remains unknown. One base away there is no much larger clone; base qualities are not given.

The specimen comprised CD4+ or CD8+ T cells sorted from blood, sampled in a trial of the OX40 agonist ivuxolimab. Rearrangement joined TRBV19 to TRBJ1-5, with no reliable assignment of the D segment. This TCR derives from an adult with an advanced solid tumor such as melanoma, head and neck, liver or kidney cancer. The sequenced DNA is TGTGCCAGTAGTATAATCGGAGGTCAGCCCCAGCATTTT. Its coded protein is CASSIIGGQPQHF. With the portions outside the CDR3 filled from the reference TRBV19 and TRBJ1-5 genes, the complete variable region becomes DGGITQSPKYLFRKEGQNVTLSCEQNLNHDAMYWYRQDPGQGLRLIYYSQIVNDFQKGDIAEGYSVSREKKESFPLTVTSAQKNPTAFYLCASSIIGGQPQHFGDGTRLSIL.